This TCR beta chain was captured in a study of T cell changes during pregnancy in multiple sclerosis (dated 2019 in TCRdb). With respect to the entire study: The study examined how the T cell repertoire changed over the course of pregnancy in women with multiple sclerosis.

After removal of 0 bases from V and 2 bases from J, the junction retains 6 bases not matched to a gene. CDR1 and CDR2 were assigned from the germline V gene as SGHRS and YFSETQ. The CDR3 holds 16 amino acids from the cysteine to the phenylalanine. Here the CDR3 DNA is all that survives: 48 bases in frame from base 1. The protocol used for the library was the immunoSEQ multiplex PCR assay. The immuneACCESS repertoire file appears here via TCRdb, limited to in-frame rearrangements. These files lack a portion of the clones; in checked studies, under half of the deficit traces to unresolved V genes, and the cause of the others is not known. The sample records some 52,000 clones, about 92% of which are singletons. The top ten clones comprise less than 0.4% of the sample. As concerns this clone: Its antigen remains unidentified. No qualities accompany the bases; no much larger clone lies one base away.

This sequence uses TRBV5-1 and TRBJ2-5; 8 central nucleotides agree with TRBD1. The sequencing here drew on CD4+ T cells from peripheral blood mononuclear cells, taken before pregnancy. The TCR comes from a female donor with multiple sclerosis, enrolled in a pregnancy study. The CDR3 sequence is CASSLGTGGGQETQYF. The DNA sequence is given as TGCGCCAGCAGCTTGGGAACAGGGGGTGGACAAGAGACCCAGTACTTC.